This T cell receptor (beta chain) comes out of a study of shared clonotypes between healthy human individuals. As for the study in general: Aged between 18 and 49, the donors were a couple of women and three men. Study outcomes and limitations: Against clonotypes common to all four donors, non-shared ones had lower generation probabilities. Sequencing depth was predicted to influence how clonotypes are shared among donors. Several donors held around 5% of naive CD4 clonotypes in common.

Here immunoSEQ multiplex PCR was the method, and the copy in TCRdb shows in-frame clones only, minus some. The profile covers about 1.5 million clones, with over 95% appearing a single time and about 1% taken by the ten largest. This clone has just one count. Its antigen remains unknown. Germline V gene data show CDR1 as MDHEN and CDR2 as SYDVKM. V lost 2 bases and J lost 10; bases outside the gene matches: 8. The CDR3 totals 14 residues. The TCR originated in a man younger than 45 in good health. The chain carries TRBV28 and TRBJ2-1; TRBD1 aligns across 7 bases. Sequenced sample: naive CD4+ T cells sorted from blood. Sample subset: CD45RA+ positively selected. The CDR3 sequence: CASSLGDREGEQFF. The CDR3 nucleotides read TGTGCCAGCAGTTTAGGGGACAGAGAAGGCGAGCAGTTCTTC.